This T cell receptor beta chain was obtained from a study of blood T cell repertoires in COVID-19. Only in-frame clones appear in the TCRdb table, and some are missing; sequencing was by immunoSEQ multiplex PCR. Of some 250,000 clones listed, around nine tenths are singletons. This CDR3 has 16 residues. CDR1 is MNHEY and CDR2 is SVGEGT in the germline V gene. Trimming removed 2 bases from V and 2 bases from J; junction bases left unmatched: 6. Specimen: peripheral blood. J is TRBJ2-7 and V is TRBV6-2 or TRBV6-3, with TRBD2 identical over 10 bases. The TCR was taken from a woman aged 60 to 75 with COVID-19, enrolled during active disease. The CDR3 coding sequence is TGTGCCAGCAGTTACCAACTAGCGGGATATACCTACGAGCAGTACTTC. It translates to CASSYQLAGYTYEQYF.